Listed below are T cell receptor beta chains from one sample, sequenced in a study of blood T cell repertoires in COVID-19. TCRdb keeps only in-frame clones here, not all; method: immunoSEQ multiplex PCR. The sample includes around 250,000 clones, roughly nine tenths of them seen just once. The specimen sequenced was peripheral blood. These receptor sequences come from a man aged 55 to 69 with acute or convalescent COVID-19. The CDR3 runs from the conserved cysteine through the conserved F or W. Each record gives: clone size, J gene, V gene, D gene, CDR3 protein, CDR3 DNA. A D gene is named only where the DNA matches it firmly. Clone size is not always given. Where it is, it says once, few, many or a class for expanded clones.

clone_size: NA
j_call: TRBJ2-7
v_call: TRBV6-1
d_call: NA
cdr3_aa: CASSDSGTFSYEQYF
cdr3_nt: TGTGCCAGCAGTGATTCCGGGACATTTTCCTACGAGCAGTACTTC

clone_size: NA
j_call: TRBJ1-4
v_call: TRBV30
d_call: NA
cdr3_aa: CAWRTALGKLFF
cdr3_nt: TGTGCCTGGCGGACAGCCCTCGGAAAACTGTTTTTT

clone_size: NA
j_call: TRBJ2-1
v_call: TRBV5-4
d_call: TRBD2
cdr3_aa: CASSQGLAGASEQFF
cdr3_nt: TGTGCCAGCAGCCAGGGACTAGCGGGGGCATCTGAGCAGTTCTTC

clone_size: NA
j_call: TRBJ1-2
v_call: TRBV18
d_call: NA
cdr3_aa: CASSPKEEVGYTF
cdr3_nt: TGTGCCAGCTCACCAAAAGAGGAGGTCGGCTACACCTTC

clone_size: NA
j_call: TRBJ1-2
v_call: TRBV12-3/TRBV12-4
d_call: NA
cdr3_aa: CASSLRGFYGYTF
cdr3_nt: TGTGCCAGCAGTTTAAGGGGGTTCTATGGCTACACCTTC

clone_size: NA
j_call: TRBJ1-2
v_call: TRBV27
d_call: NA
cdr3_aa: CASTGDNYGYTF
cdr3_nt: TGTGCCAGCACCGGGGATAACTATGGCTACACCTTC

clone_size: NA
j_call: TRBJ2-6
v_call: TRBV5-1
d_call: NA
cdr3_aa: CASSLDPARGANVLTF
cdr3_nt: TGCGCCAGCAGCTTGGATCCAGCGCGAGGGGCCAACGTCCTGACTTTC

clone_size: NA
j_call: TRBJ1-1
v_call: TRBV29-1
d_call: TRBD1
cdr3_aa: CSVGQGARGTEAFF
cdr3_nt: TGCAGCGTCGGACAGGGGGCGCGGGGCACTGAAGCTTTCTTT

clone_size: NA
j_call: TRBJ2-5
v_call: TRBV28
d_call: TRBD2
cdr3_aa: CASSPQGSSGRYNWETQYF
cdr3_nt: TGTGCCAGCAGTCCACAAGGATCCAGCGGGAGGTATAATTGGGAGACCCAGTACTTC

clone_size: NA
j_call: TRBJ1-4
v_call: TRBV18
d_call: TRBD1
cdr3_aa: CASSPTGGTNEKLFF
cdr3_nt: TGTGCCAGCTCACCTACAGGGGGCACTAATGAAAAACTGTTTTTT

clone_size: NA
j_call: TRBJ2-7
v_call: TRBV15
d_call: TRBD2
cdr3_aa: CATSRGGSGEIRGQYF
cdr3_nt: TGTGCCACCAGCAGAGGTGGTAGCGGGGAGATACGAGGGCAGTACTTC

clone_size: NA
j_call: TRBJ2-2
v_call: TRBV11-2
d_call: NA
cdr3_aa: CASSLGGNTGELFF
cdr3_nt: TGTGCCAGCAGCTTAGGAGGGAACACCGGGGAGCTGTTTTTT

clone_size: NA
j_call: TRBJ2-2
v_call: TRBV5-4
d_call: NA
cdr3_aa: CASSPRQAYSTGELFF
cdr3_nt: TGTGCCAGCAGCCCCAGACAGGCGTACTCCACCGGGGAGCTGTTTTTT

clone_size: few
j_call: TRBJ1-2
v_call: TRBV6-6
d_call: TRBD1
cdr3_aa: CASSWDSSNYGYTF
cdr3_nt: TGTGCCAGCAGTTGGGACAGCTCTAACTATGGCTACACCTTC

clone_size: NA
j_call: TRBJ2-2
v_call: TRBV4-3
d_call: NA
cdr3_aa: CASSQFTGNTGELFF
cdr3_nt: TGCGCCAGCAGCCAATTTACGGGGAACACCGGGGAGCTGTTTTTT

clone_size: NA
j_call: TRBJ1-4
v_call: TRBV20-1
d_call: NA
cdr3_aa: CSAPLNEKLFF
cdr3_nt: TGCAGTGCTCCTCTTAATGAAAAACTGTTTTTT

clone_size: NA
j_call: TRBJ2-3
v_call: TRBV28
d_call: NA
cdr3_aa: CATRETTDTQYF
cdr3_nt: TGTGCCACCCGGGAGACCACAGATACGCAGTATTTT

clone_size: NA
j_call: TRBJ2-7
v_call: TRBV7-3
d_call: NA
cdr3_aa: CASSLAVGNYEQYF
cdr3_nt: TGTGCCAGCAGCTTAGCGGTCGGAAACTACGAGCAGTACTTC

clone_size: NA
j_call: TRBJ1-2
v_call: TRBV4-2
d_call: TRBD1
cdr3_aa: CASSQSVGRTGVGYTF
cdr3_nt: TGTGCCAGCAGCCAAAGTGTGGGGCGAACAGGGGTAGGCTACACCTTC

clone_size: NA
j_call: TRBJ2-7
v_call: TRBV7-8
d_call: NA
cdr3_aa: CASRDSGAPGDEQYF
cdr3_nt: TGTGCCAGCAGGGACTCAGGGGCCCCCGGCGACGAGCAGTACTTC

clone_size: NA
j_call: TRBJ2-1
v_call: TRBV15
d_call: TRBD2
cdr3_aa: CATSIWAGVVSYNEQFF
cdr3_nt: TGTGCCACCAGCATTTGGGCGGGAGTAGTCTCCTACAATGAGCAGTTCTTC

clone_size: NA
j_call: TRBJ2-6
v_call: TRBV9
d_call: NA
cdr3_aa: CASSAGNSGANVLTF
cdr3_nt: TGTGCCAGCAGCGCGGGGAACTCTGGGGCCAACGTCCTGACTTTC

clone_size: NA
j_call: TRBJ2-7
v_call: TRBV5-1
d_call: TRBD1
cdr3_aa: CASSSNQGAGEQYF
cdr3_nt: TGCGCCAGCAGCTCCAACCAGGGGGCGGGGGAGCAGTACTTC